This T cell receptor beta chain was sequenced for a study of CD8+CD57+ T cells in acquired aplastic anemia. TCR beta VDJ combinations and CDR3 sequences were profiled from genomic DNA. MiXCR, applied by TCRdb to the reads, yields one record per CDR3 protein. The sample comprises roughly 280,000 distinct CDR3 sequences, roughly 61% of which are singletons, and under 1.5% rests with the top ten. Study-wide results and caveats: Simpson's diversity of CD8+ cells was not significantly different in patients compared with controls. Around 29 shared CD8+ CDR3s appeared highly expressed within patients' immunodominant clones.

With respect to this clonotype: Its antigen is undetermined. A read error may produce the germline difference seen at one junction end.

Germline CDR1 and CDR2: SEHNR and FQNEAQ (reference sequence). The CDR3 is 15 amino acids. Patients who underwent sequencing had shown CD8+CD57+ cell expansion by flow cytometry. The enrolled patients all had severe acquired aplastic anemia. All patients were therapy-naive when blood was sampled. The sample was sorted CD4+, CD8+, or CD8+CD57+ T cells (not recorded which) from PBMCs. The TCR comes from a human donor with aplastic anemia. The genes are TRBV7-9 and TRBJ2-2; a weak D match, TRBD2 (6 bases). The CDR3, as DNA: TGTGCCAGCAGCGTCGGGGGTGCCAACACCGGGGAGCTGGTTTTT. Translating gives CASSVGGANTGELVF.